This TCR beta chain is from a study of shared clonotypes between healthy human individuals (dated by TCRdb to about 2020). In terms of the full investigation: A few men and a couple of women, aged 18 to 49 years, made up the cohort. For each donor, three plates each were used for CD4 naive and CD4 memory, two plates were used for CD8 naive, and one plate was used for CD8 memory. Blood TCR repertoires of roughly 5 healthy adults were deeply sequenced to estimate repertoire size and the extent of clonotype sharing between individuals. To increase sequencing depth and limit assay-specific biases, TCR repertoire library preparation and sequencing were carried out by different laboratories using diverse techniques. Between about 0.8 and 8.9 billion PBMCs per donor were obtained by leukapheresis. Findings and caveats that apply to the study as a whole: Higher generation probabilities were observed for clonotypes shared by all four sorted-subset donors than for non-shared clonotypes. Sharing across a few donors was observed for 4.5% to 6.5% of naive CD4, around 3.5% of naive CD8, 2% to 2.5% of memory CD4, and around 0.42% of memory CD8 clonotypes. Because the study included only a small number of donors, the genetic and exposure-history diversity represented was limited. Pairwise subsampling indicated that sequencing depth was expected to affect the degree of clonotype sharing among donors. Sampling was restricted to blood, and TCR repertoires in tissues likely differ from the TCR repertoires found in blood. Naive subsets generally had larger estimated clonotype richness than memory subsets. Incomplete sequencing was indicated by rarefaction of sorted-subset datasets, despite the large sequencing depth.

The donors were healthy, HIV-negative adults with no recently reported acute infections or vaccinations. Every donor was a Caucasian adult living in Nashville, Tennessee, USA. Magnetic negative selection was used to enrich CD4+ T cells, after which naive cells were positively selected on CD45RA and the negative fraction became the memory subset. Blood was collected by leukapheresis, and PBMCs were isolated by Ficoll-Histopaque density gradient centrifugation and then cryopreserved in liquid nitrogen vapor phase. Analytical flow cytometry was used to check the purity and quantity of every magnetically sorted T cell population. Genomic DNA was isolated from each sorted fraction and quantified by UV absorbance on a Nanodrop 2000c. Comments on this clone: Its antigen target is currently unknown. One base away there is no much larger clone; base qualities are not given.

TCR CDR3 regions were amplified from genomic DNA by multiplex PCR using the deep immunoSEQ assay. Extracted genomic DNA from each cell subset was spread evenly across all wells of several immunoSEQ 96-well plates, with each plate serving as a replicate. For sorted subsets, about 210 ng of genomic DNA, equivalent to around 30,000 T cell genomes, went into each replicate PCR. Purified libraries were quantified with a Qubit 3.0 fluorometer, sized on a Bioanalyzer 2100, and re-quantified with the KAPA Library Quantification kit. Each immunoSEQ 96-well plate was sequenced on its own single-read 150-cycle Illumina NextSeq 550 flow cell. The authors' analysis ran thus. Because the immunoSEQ output included only junctional sequences and no quality scores, the filtering could not be the same as the filtering used for full-length reads. To assign V/J genes and CDR3, sequences were annotated using PyIR, a Python wrapper for IgBLAST v1.9, with IMGT germline references. Any read was removed if the V/J assignment was weak (E-value above 1e-6), the CDR3 was missing, or the read contained stop codons, out-of-frame junctions, or ambiguous translated residues. V3J clonotypes were defined by identical inferred V gene, J gene, and CDR3 amino acid sequence. The percentage overlap between two repertoires was calculated by dividing the number of shared unique clonotypes by the size of the smaller repertoire. Three approaches were used to assess repertoire richness: RTK rarefaction, the Chao1 estimator, and Recon v2.1 estimates of unobserved clonotypes. Generation probabilities for all TCRbeta clonotypes obtained by the gDNA method from a handful of donors were computed using OLGA. What TCRdb holds here is the immuneACCESS table cut down to in-frame rearrangements. Part of the clones is not present; checked against another copy, under half of the missing clones reflect an unresolved V gene, and the others are unexplained. The V and J calls and clone size were taken over from that table, and D and trimming were inferred from the DNA. Recorded for this sample are over a million clones; less than 99% of them occurred a single time. Roughly 0.36% of the sample rests with the top ten.

This clonotype was sampled from a man aged 25 to 45 in good health. Source material: naive CD4+ T cells sorted from blood. This specimen's cell subset or site label, interpreted: CD45RA+ positively selected.

CDR3 loop: CASSFNRAGGEQFF. The DNA is TGTGCCAGCAGCTTCAATAGAGCGGGAGGGGAGCAGTTCTTC. This chain is built from TRBV11-2 and TRBJ2-1, with 10 bases aligning to TRBD2. The germline V gene sets CDR1 to SGHAT and CDR2 to FQNNGV. Counted from cysteine to phenylalanine, this CDR3 has 14 amino acids. Only the CDR3 portion is preserved as DNA: 42 bases, with reading frame beginning at the first base. Ends trimmed: V by 3 bases, J by 10 bases; bases unmatched to a gene: 6.